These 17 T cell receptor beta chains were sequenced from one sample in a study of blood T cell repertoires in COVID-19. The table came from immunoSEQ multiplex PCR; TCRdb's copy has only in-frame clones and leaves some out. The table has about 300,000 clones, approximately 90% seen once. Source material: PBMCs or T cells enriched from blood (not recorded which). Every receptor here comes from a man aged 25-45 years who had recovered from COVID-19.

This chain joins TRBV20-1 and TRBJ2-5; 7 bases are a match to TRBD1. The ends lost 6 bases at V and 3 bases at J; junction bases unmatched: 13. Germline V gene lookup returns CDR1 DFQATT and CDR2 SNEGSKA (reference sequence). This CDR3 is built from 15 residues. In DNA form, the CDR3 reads TGCAGTGCCAGTGGTCTCCCCGGGACAGAAGAGACCCAGTACTTC. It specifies CSASGLPGTEETQYF.

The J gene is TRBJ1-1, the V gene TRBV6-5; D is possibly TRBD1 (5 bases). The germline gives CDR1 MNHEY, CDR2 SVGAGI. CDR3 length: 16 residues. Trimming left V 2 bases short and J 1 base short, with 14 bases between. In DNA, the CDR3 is TGTGCCAGCAGTTACGGTTATGGCAGGGCGAACACTGAAGCTTTCTTT. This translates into CASSYGYGRANTEAFF.

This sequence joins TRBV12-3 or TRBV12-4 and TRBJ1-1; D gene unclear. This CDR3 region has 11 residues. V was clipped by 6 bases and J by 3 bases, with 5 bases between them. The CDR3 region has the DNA TGTGCCAGCAGCGGGGACACTGAAGCTTTCTTT. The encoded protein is CASSGDTEAFF.

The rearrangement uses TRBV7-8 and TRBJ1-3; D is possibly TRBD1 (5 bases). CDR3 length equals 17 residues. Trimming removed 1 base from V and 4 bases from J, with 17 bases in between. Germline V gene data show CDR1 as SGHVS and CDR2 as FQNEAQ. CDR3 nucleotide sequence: TGTGCCAGCAGCTTAGATCAGGGACTTGTATCAGGAAACACCATATATTTT. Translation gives CASSLDQGLVSGNTIYF.

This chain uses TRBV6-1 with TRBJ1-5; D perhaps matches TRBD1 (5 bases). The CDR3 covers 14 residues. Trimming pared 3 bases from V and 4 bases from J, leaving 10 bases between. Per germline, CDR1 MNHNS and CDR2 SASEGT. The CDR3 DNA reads TGTGCCAGCAGTGACCCGGGGGGTAATCAGCCCCAGCATTTT. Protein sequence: CASSDPGGNQPQHF.

The chain's CDR3 is CATSSYRYIQYF. The CDR3 DNA is TGTGCCACCAGCAGCTACCGATACATTCAGTACTTC. This sequence joins TRBV15 and TRBJ2-4; D gene uncertain. The V gene's germline CDR1 is LNHNV and CDR2 YYDKDF (reference sequence). V dropped 3 bases and J dropped 8 bases, with 8 bases sitting between them. This CDR3 contains 12 residues.

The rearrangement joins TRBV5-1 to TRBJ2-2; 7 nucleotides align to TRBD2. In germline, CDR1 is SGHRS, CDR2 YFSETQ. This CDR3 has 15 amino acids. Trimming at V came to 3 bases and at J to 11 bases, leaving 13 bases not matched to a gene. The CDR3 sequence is CASSWRGLPPHELFF. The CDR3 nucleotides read TGCGCCAGCAGCTGGAGGGGACTACCTCCTCATGAGCTGTTTTTT.

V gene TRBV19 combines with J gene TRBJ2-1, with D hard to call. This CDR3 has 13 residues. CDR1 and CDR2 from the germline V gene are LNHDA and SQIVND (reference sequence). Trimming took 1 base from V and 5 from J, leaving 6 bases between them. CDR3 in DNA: TGTGCCAGTAGTATAGGGCTGAACAATGAGCAGTTCTTC. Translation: CASSIGLNNEQFF.

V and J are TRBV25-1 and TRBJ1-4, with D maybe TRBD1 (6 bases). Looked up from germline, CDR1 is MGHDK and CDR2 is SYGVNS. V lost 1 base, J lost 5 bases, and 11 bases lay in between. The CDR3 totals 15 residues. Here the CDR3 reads CASSEFRTANEKLFF. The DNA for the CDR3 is TGTGCCAGCAGTGAATTCCGGACAGCGAATGAAAAACTGTTTTTT.

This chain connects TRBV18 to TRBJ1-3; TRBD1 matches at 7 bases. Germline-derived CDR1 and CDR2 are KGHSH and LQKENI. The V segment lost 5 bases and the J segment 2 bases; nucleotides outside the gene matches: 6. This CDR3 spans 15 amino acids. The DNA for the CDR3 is TGTGCCAGCTCAACCGACAGGGTCACTGGAAACACCATATATTTT. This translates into CASSTDRVTGNTIYF.

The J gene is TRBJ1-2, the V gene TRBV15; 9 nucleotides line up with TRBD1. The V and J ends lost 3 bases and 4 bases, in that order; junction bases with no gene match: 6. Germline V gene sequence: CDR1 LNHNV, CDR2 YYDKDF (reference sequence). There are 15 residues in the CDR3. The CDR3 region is CATSRETGGIYGYTF. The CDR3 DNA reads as TGTGCCACCAGCAGGGAGACAGGGGGAATCTATGGCTACACCTTC.

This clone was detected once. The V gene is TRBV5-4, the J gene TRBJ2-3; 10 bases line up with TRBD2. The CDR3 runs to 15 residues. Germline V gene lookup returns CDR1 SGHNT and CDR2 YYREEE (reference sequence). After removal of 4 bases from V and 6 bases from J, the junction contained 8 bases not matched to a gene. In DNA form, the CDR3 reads TGTGCCAGCAGCGCATTAGCGGGAGGAGGGGATACGCAGTATTTT. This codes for CASSALAGGGDTQYF.

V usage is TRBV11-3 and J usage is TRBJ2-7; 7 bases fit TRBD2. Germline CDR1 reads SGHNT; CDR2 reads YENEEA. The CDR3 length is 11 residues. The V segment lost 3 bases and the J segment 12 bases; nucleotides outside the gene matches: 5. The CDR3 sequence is CASSFRAGLYF. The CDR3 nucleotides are TGTGCCAGCAGCTTTAGAGCGGGACTGTACTTC.

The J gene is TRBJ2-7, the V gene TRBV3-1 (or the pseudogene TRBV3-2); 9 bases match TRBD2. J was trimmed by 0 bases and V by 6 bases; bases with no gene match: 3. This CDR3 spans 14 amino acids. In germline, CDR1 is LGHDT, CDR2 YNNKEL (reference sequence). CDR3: CASRVSGSSYEQYF. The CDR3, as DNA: TGTGCCAGCAGAGTTAGCGGGAGCTCCTACGAGCAGTACTTC.

The CDR3 reads CASSLQATNEKLFF. The DNA for the CDR3 is TGCGCCAGCAGCTTACAAGCAACTAATGAAAAACTGTTTTTT. The rearrangement uses TRBV5-1 and TRBJ1-4, with D uncertain. V was clipped by 2 bases and J by 0 bases, with 5 bases between them. Germline-derived CDR1 and CDR2 are SGHRS and YFSETQ. CDR3 length: 14 amino acids.

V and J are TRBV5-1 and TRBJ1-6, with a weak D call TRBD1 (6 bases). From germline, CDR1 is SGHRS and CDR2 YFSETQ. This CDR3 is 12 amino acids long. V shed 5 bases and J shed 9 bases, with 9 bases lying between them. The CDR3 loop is CASRSGVSPLHF. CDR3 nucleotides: TGCGCCAGCAGGTCAGGGGTTTCACCCCTCCACTTT.

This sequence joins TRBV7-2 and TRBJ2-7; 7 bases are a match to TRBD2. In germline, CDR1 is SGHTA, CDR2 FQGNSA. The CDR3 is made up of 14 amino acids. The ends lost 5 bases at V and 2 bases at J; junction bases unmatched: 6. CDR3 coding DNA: TGTGCCAGCAGCACACCTAGCGGCCCCTACGAGCAGTACTTC. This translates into CASSTPSGPYEQYF.